This T cell receptor beta chain was observed in a study of T cell changes during pregnancy in multiple sclerosis (dated by TCRdb to about 2019). The study in broad terms: In women with multiple sclerosis, the researchers looked at how the T cell repertoire shifted as pregnancy progressed.

The library was obtained by the immunoSEQ multiplex PCR assay. The table comes from immuneACCESS by way of TCRdb, which keeps in-frame sequences with V and J called. Part of the clones is missing from these tables; in studies checked, under half for an unresolved V gene and the rest for unknown reasons. The sample table shows under 95,000 clones, and roughly 92% are seen once. 1.5% to 2.5% of the sample rests with the top ten. Details on this clone: The clone's antigen remains unknown. No much larger clone is present one base from it, and per-base qualities are unavailable.

The cysteine opens and the phenylalanine closes a CDR3 of 14 amino acids. This entry keeps only the CDR3 DNA: 42 bases, framed from base 1. As encoded in the germline V gene, CDR1 is MDHEN while CDR2 is SYDVKM. From V the trimming removes 3 bases and from J it removes 10 bases, while the gene matches leave 7 bases of the junction unaccounted for. The receptor's source is a female donor with multiple sclerosis, enrolled in a pregnancy study. The chain joins TRBV28 to TRBJ1-4; 8 bases in the junction line up with TRBD1. The sequencing here drew on peripheral blood, taken in the second trimester of pregnancy. The nucleotide sequence reads as follows: TGTGCCAGCAGTTTTAGGGGACAGGCCGGAAAACTGTTTTTT. The resulting protein is CASSFRGQAGKLFF.